This T cell receptor (beta chain) was captured by sequencing in a study of T cell repertoires in cytomegalovirus infection. General study results and limits: The ex vivo response was dominated by HLA-C-restricted CMV-specific TCR beta clonotypes. The cumulative frequency of public TCR beta families distinguished individuals who carried CMV together with the relevant HLA.

Comments on this clonotype: Its antigen is currently unknown.

CDR3 length: 14 residues. After removal of 6 bases from V and 10 bases from J, the junction contained 10 bases not matched to a gene. MiXCR was run by TCRdb on the reads, yielding one entry per CDR3 protein. The sample gives roughly 760,000 distinct CDR3 sequences, 35% of which show up once; roughly 2.8% is in the top ten. This TCR came from a human donor in good health (CMV status not recorded). Some clones in this sample may be carry-over from other donors' samples. Sequencing input: PBMCs. The V and J genes are TRBV12-3 or TRBV12-4 and TRBJ2-1; 9 bases are shared with TRBD1. CDR3: CASSPGQGTKEQFF. Written as DNA, the CDR3 is TGTGCCAGCAGCCCTGGACAGGGGACGAAGGAGCAGTTCTTC.